Each of the 32 T cell receptor beta chains below was sequenced from the same sample in a study of low-dose radiotherapy and immunotherapy resistance in tumors (dated by TCRdb to 2022 to 2024). In the paper's terms, the time point label means: after trial treatment. The intended sense of this specimen's treatment or condition label: LDRT plus nivolumab, ipilimumab, low-dose cyclophosphamide and aspirin (RACIN trial). For sequencing, an Illumina HiSeq 2500 was employed. First-strand cDNA was synthesized with Superscript III and a set of TRAV- and TRBV-specific primers, covering both TCRalpha and TCRbeta chains. A roughly 19-cycle PCR with Phusion amplified the TCRs, pairing a constant-region primer with the adapter that was attached to the V primers. The public sequencing data were trimmed at Q25 with fastp and processed into clonotypes with MiXCR by TCRdb, which kept only in-frame beta chains. Records with the same CDR3 protein are collapsed into one entry carrying the most frequent genes and DNA. This sample gives about 100,000 distinct CDR3 sequences in total; roughly 20% of them show up just once. Over 4% of the sample is in the top ten clones.

The specimen comprised PBMCs, sampled after low-dose radiotherapy plus immunotherapy. The receptors were sampled from a male donor with prostate cancer.

The chain is built from TRBV13 and TRBJ2-1; 8 nucleotides line up with TRBD2. The V gene's germline CDR1 is PRHDT and CDR2 FYEKMQ (reference sequence). J was trimmed by 4 bases and V by 2 bases; bases with no gene match: 16. The CDR3 spans 19 residues. The DNA for the CDR3 is TGTGCCAGCAGCTTAAGCGGGGCTAGCGGGTCGCGCAAGTACAATGAGCAGTTCTTC. Translating gives CASSLSGASGSRKYNEQFF.

This clonotype was seen more than once but under ten times. The CDR3, as DNA: TGTGCCAGCAGCCGTAGCCTAGGGCTAGCGGGCTACGAGCAGTACTTC. Translation gives CASSRSLGLAGYEQYF. The chain employs TRBV3-1 and TRBJ2-7; 8 nucleotides line up with TRBD2. After removal of 4 bases from V and 3 bases from J, the junction contained 11 bases not matched to a gene. This CDR3 region has 16 residues. The germline CDR1 and CDR2 sequences are LGHDT and YNNKEL (reference sequence).

This clonotype was recorded at least ten times. CDR3 amino acids: CASILGTGYSYEQYF. The CDR3 DNA sequence: TGTGCCAGCATCCTAGGGACAGGATACTCCTACGAGCAGTACTTC. This rearrangement joins TRBV7-8 to TRBJ2-7; 8 nucleotides match TRBD1. Germline V gives CDR1 SGHVS, CDR2 FQNEAQ. The CDR3 is 15 amino acids. V dropped 7 bases and J dropped 0; count of bases not matched to a gene: 8.

This clonotype was counted a few times. This chain joins TRBV27 and TRBJ2-7, with D hard to call. The CDR3 covers 14 residues. Germline V gives CDR1 MNHEY, CDR2 SMNVEV (reference sequence). Trimming took off 3 bases at V and 0 bases at J, with 9 bases between the two ends. CDR3 in amino acids: CASSLLADSYEQYF. The CDR3 DNA reads TGTGCCAGCAGTTTGCTTGCAGACTCCTACGAGCAGTACTTC.

Ten or more counts support this clonotype. The rearrangement uses TRBV6-5 and TRBJ2-7, with 14 bases that match TRBD2. Germline CDR1 is MNHEY and CDR2 is SVGAGI. After removal of 4 bases from V and 6 bases from J, the junction contained 17 bases not matched to a gene. The CDR3 has 19 amino acids. CDR3 sequence reads: CASSSSRLAGGRASTEQYF. The CDR3 bases are TGTGCCAGCAGTTCGTCCCGACTAGCGGGGGGGAGGGCCTCGACCGAGCAGTACTTC.

The chain links TRBV5-1 to TRBJ2-7, with 13 bases matching TRBD2. Germline assignment: CDR1 SGHRS and CDR2 YFSETQ. The junction had 3 bases not matched to a gene; V was cut back by 4 bases and J by 2 bases. The CDR3 sequence is 15 residues long. The CDR3: CASSTGTSGAYEQYF. Here the CDR3 DNA reads TGCGCCAGCAGCACTGGGACTAGCGGGGCCTACGAGCAGTACTTC.

This clonotype was observed at least ten times. The rearrangement joins TRBV11-3 to TRBJ2-5, with a tentative D call TRBD2 (5 bases). V was trimmed by 5 bases and J by 3 bases, leaving 10 bases between them. Germline V CDR1 and CDR2: SGHNT, YENEEA. The CDR3 totals 13 residues. The CDR3 DNA reads TGTGCCAGCAGCCCCGGACTGGAAGAGACCCAGTACTTC. Its protein is CASSPGLEETQYF.

This clonotype occurred many times. The CDR3 sequence: CASSPGRRETQYF. Here the CDR3 DNA reads TGTGCCAGCAGCCCGGGGAGGCGGGAGACCCAGTACTTC. This chain joins TRBV2 and TRBJ2-5, with a weak D call TRBD2 (6 bases). CDR1 SNHLY and CDR2 FYNNEI come from the germline V gene. The CDR3 consists of 13 residues. V was clipped by 6 bases and J by 5 bases, with 13 bases between them.

The chain couples TRBV7-2 to TRBJ2-1, with 10 positions matching TRBD2. CDR1 and CDR2 from the germline V gene are SGHTA and FQGNSA. The length of the CDR3 is 17 residues. The V and J ends lost 2 bases and 6 bases, in that order; junction bases with no gene match: 10. As DNA, the CDR3 is TGTGCCAGCAGCTTAAAGGGAGTAGCGGGGGGTTTCAATGAGCAGTTCTTC. Amino acids: CASSLKGVAGGFNEQFF.

The chain joins TRBV20-1 to TRBJ1-1, with D uncertain. Germline-derived CDR1 and CDR2 are DFQATT and SNEGSKA (reference sequence). The CDR3 length is 14 residues. Trimming removed 2 bases at V and 1 base at J, with 11 bases between. Written as DNA, the CDR3 is TGCAGTGCTAGATATATCCCGAAGAACACTGAAGCTTTCTTT. Translation: CSARYIPKNTEAFF.

This clonotype was observed at least ten times. The chain carries TRBV9 and TRBJ2-7; D not certain. Germline V gives CDR1 SGDLS, CDR2 YYNGEE. V lost 0 bases and J 0 bases, leaving 7 bases between the germline ends. This CDR3 has 14 residues. In DNA, the CDR3 is TGTGCCAGCAGCGTAGAGGGAACCTCCTACGAGCAGTACTTC. This gives the protein CASSVEGTSYEQYF. Looking up the rest from reference TRBV9 and TRBJ2-7 gives the full variable domain: DSGVTQTPKHLITATGQRVTLRCSPRSGDLSVYWYQQSLDQGLQFLIQYYNGEERAKGNILERFSAQQFPDLHSELNLSSLELGDSALYFCASSVEGTSYEQYFGPGTRLTVT.

This clonotype was recorded many times. The chain uses TRBV3-1 and TRBJ2-7; TRBD1 agrees at 9 bases. The CDR3 sequence is 14 residues long. Germline V gene sequence: CDR1 LGHDT, CDR2 YNNKEL (reference sequence). Trimming took 4 bases from V and 7 from J; bases not matched to a gene: 8. CDR3 loop: CASSLGQGLGEQYF. CDR3 nucleotides: TGTGCCAGCAGCCTCGGACAGGGGCTAGGGGAGCAGTACTTC.

This clonotype has ten or more counts. This chain's CDR3 is CASSEPTASLRNSPLHF. CDR3 DNA: TGTGCCAGCAGCGAGCCGACAGCGTCCCTTAGGAATTCACCCCTCCACTTT. This chain connects TRBV7-2 to TRBJ1-6; D perhaps matches TRBD1 (5 bases). Germline V gene sequence: CDR1 SGHTA, CDR2 FQGNSA. The CDR3 consists of 17 residues. V gave up 5 bases and J gave up 7 bases, with 21 bases separating them.

At least ten counts were recorded for this clonotype. The chain recombines TRBV19 with TRBJ2-2; 10 nucleotides agree with TRBD2. This CDR3 region has 15 residues. Germline values: CDR1 LNHDA, CDR2 SQIVND (reference sequence). With V trimmed by 5 bases and J by 7 bases, 7 bases remained unmatched. The CDR3 reads CASSVTSGAVGELFF. CDR3 in DNA: TGTGCCAGTAGTGTCACTAGCGGGGCGGTCGGGGAGCTGTTTTTT.

Many counts were recorded for this clonotype. In DNA form, the CDR3 reads TGCGCCAGCAGCTTGGGGATCTCTGGAAACACCATATATTTT. It yields the protein CASSLGISGNTIYF. The rearrangement joins TRBV5-1 to TRBJ1-3; D gene ambiguous. Trimming stripped 0 bases from V and 0 bases from J, with 4 bases between. The CDR3 consists of 14 residues. The V gene's germline CDR1 is SGHRS and CDR2 YFSETQ.

As concerns this clonotype: A read error likely explains this, since a far larger clone differs by one base. The chain has TRBV6-5 and TRBJ1-2, with a weak D call TRBD1 (6 bases). This CDR3 region has 16 residues. From germline, CDR1 is MNHEY and CDR2 SVGAGI. The CDR3 protein is CASSAGRGGRNYGYIF. The CDR3 DNA reads as TGTGCCAGCAGTGCCGGTCGCGGGGGCAGGAACTATGGCTACATCTTC.

The chain carries TRBV3-1 and TRBJ1-3; D gene uncertain. The CDR3 totals 15 residues. V was pared by 11 bases and J by 1 base, with 18 bases between. Germline V gene lookup returns CDR1 LGHDT and CDR2 YNNKEL (reference sequence). CDR3 sequence reads: CACGLGRSSGNTIYF. The DNA of the CDR3 is TGTGCCTGTGGTTTAGGACGGTCATCTGGAAACACCATATATTTT.

Turning to this clonotype: A far more abundant clone sits one base away, making this likely a read error. J is TRBJ2-7 and V is TRBV6-2 or TRBV6-3, with D tentatively TRBD2 (5 bases). Per germline, CDR1 MNHEY and CDR2 SVGEGT. The CDR3 spans 13 residues. CDR3 loop: CANSEIGTYEQYF. For the CDR3, the DNA is TGTGCCAACAGTGAGATCGGGACCTACGAGCAGTACTTC.

V gene TRBV7-9 combines with J gene TRBJ2-1; TRBD2 matches at 15 bases. The trim removed 6 bases at V and 8 bases at J, leaving 8 bases unmatched. Germline V gene data show CDR1 as SEHNR and CDR2 as FQNEAQ (reference sequence). The CDR3 extends over 16 amino acids. As DNA, the CDR3 is TGTGCCAGCAGGGGACGGACTAGCGGGGGGGACTATGAGCAGTTCTTC. Its translation is CASRGRTSGGDYEQFF.

This clonotype has a count of ten or more. This chain links TRBV5-1 with TRBJ2-1; D is ambiguous. The V end lost 0 bases, the J end lost 0 bases, and 10 bases lay between the germline ends. The CDR3 is 16 amino acids. Germline CDR1 SGHRS, CDR2 YFSETQ. CDR3 residues: CASSLGGVSSYNEQFF. Here the CDR3 DNA reads TGCGCCAGCAGCTTGGGAGGAGTTAGCTCCTACAATGAGCAGTTCTTC.

This clonotype was counted ten times or more. V and J are TRBV7-9 and TRBJ1-2, with TRBD1 as a possible D gene (5 bases). Germline V CDR1 and CDR2: SEHNR, FQNEAQ (reference sequence). V lost 0 bases and J lost 1, with 6 bases in between. This CDR3 is 14 amino acids long. Here the CDR3 DNA reads TGTGCCAGCAGCTTAGCGGGGGGTAACTATGGCTACACCTTC. Its translation is CASSLAGGNYGYTF.

Comment on this clonotype: It differs at one base from a far larger clone, so likely a read error. The chain couples TRBV5-8 to TRBJ1-6; the D gene is possibly TRBD1 (5 bases). This CDR3 comprises 15 residues. V gave up 2 bases and J gave up 8 bases, with 14 bases separating them. The V gene's germline CDR1 is SGHTS and CDR2 YDEGEE. CDR3 sequence reads: CASSLDRFLHSPLHF. The CDR3, as DNA: TGTGCCAGCAGCTTAGACAGATTCCTTCATTCACCCCTCCACTTT.

This clonotype has at least ten counts. This chain links TRBV5-4 with TRBJ2-3, with D possibly being TRBD2 (6 bases). V gave up 0 bases and J gave up 0 bases, with 8 bases separating them. The CDR3 sequence is 15 residues long. CDR1 is SGHNT and CDR2 is YYREEE in the germline V gene (reference sequence). The CDR3 sequence: CASSLGGASTDTQYF. CDR3 in DNA: TGTGCCAGCAGCTTGGGCGGGGCAAGCACAGATACGCAGTATTTT.

The sample holds many counts of this clonotype. V is TRBV18 and J is TRBJ2-7; D might be TRBD2 (5 bases). Deletions cut 3 bases from V and 0 bases from J, with 9 bases between. Per germline, CDR1 KGHSH and CDR2 LQKENI. The CDR3 length is 14 residues. The CDR3 DNA reads TGTGCCAGCTCACCTCTCCGGGACTCCTACGAGCAGTACTTC. Amino acids: CASSPLRDSYEQYF.

This chain connects TRBV18 to TRBJ2-1; D possibly corresponds to TRBD1 (5 bases). Germline values: CDR1 KGHSH, CDR2 LQKENI. Trimming removed 2 bases at V and 3 bases at J, with 20 bases between. The CDR3 is made up of 18 amino acids. DNA for the CDR3: TGTGCCAGCTCACCAACTCTTAAGGACACTCAGCTCTACAATGAGCAGTTCTTC. Amino acids: CASSPTLKDTQLYNEQFF.

This clonotype was seen ten or more times. This chain joins TRBV11-2 and TRBJ2-1, with 7 bases identical to TRBD2. Germline assignment: CDR1 SGHAT and CDR2 FQNNGV. The junction had 2 bases not matched to a gene; V was cut back by 0 bases and J by 6 bases. This CDR3 is built from 14 residues. CDR3 in amino acids: CASSLDLAGNEQFF. In DNA form, the CDR3 reads TGTGCCAGCAGCTTAGATTTAGCGGGCAATGAGCAGTTCTTC.

This clonotype was counted once. The gene calls are TRBV7-6 and TRBJ2-1; 10 nucleotides match TRBD2. The CDR3 is 18 amino acids. Germline CDR1 is SGHVS and CDR2 is FNYEAQ. After removal of 4 bases from V and 7 bases from J, the junction contained 16 bases not matched to a gene. CDR3 region: CASSSIGLVLAGPNEQFF. CDR3 DNA sequence: TGTGCCAGCAGCTCCATAGGGCTGGTACTAGCGGGGCCAAATGAGCAGTTCTTC.

The sample holds many counts of this clonotype. V gene TRBV7-8 combines with J gene TRBJ1-4; no clear D. The CDR3 is 16 amino acids. Trimming took off 2 bases at V and 1 base at J, with 11 bases between the two ends. The germline V gene has CDR1 SGHVS and CDR2 FQNEAQ. CDR3 amino acids: CASSLLARRTNEKLFF. The CDR3 DNA sequence: TGTGCCAGCAGCTTACTGGCCCGAAGAACTAATGAAAAACTGTTTTTT. The whole variable domain, remainder taken from reference TRBV7-8 and TRBJ1-4, is GAGVSQSPRYKVAKRGQDVALRCDPISGHVSLFWYQQALGQGPEFLTYFQNEAQLDKSGLPSDRFFAERPEGSVSTLKIQRTQQEDSAVYLCASSLLARRTNEKLFFGSGTQLSVL.

This clonotype was detected many times. The V gene is TRBV7-2, the J gene TRBJ2-3, with D tentatively TRBD2 (7 bases). The germline V gene encodes CDR1 SGHTA and CDR2 FQGNSA. V was pared by 11 bases and J by 5 bases, with 14 bases between. CDR3 length equals 12 residues. CDR3 bases: TGTGCCGATTCGGGGGGCGGAGATACGCAGTATTTT. Its translation is CADSGGGDTQYF.

This clonotype was detected ten times or more. The V and J genes are TRBV12-3 or TRBV12-4 and TRBJ1-2; D not resolved. This CDR3 has 13 residues. Trimming stripped 1 base from V and 5 bases from J, with 8 bases between. The CDR3 region is CASSLGRLYGYTF. The CDR3 nucleotides are TGTGCCAGCAGTTTAGGGCGGCTATATGGCTACACCTTC.

This clonotype showed up many times. The rearrangement joins TRBV20-1 to TRBJ1-3; a weak D match, TRBD1 (6 bases). The CDR3 consists of 16 residues. V was trimmed by 2 bases and J by 0 bases, leaving 14 bases between them. Germline V gene lookup returns CDR1 DFQATT and CDR2 SNEGSKA (reference sequence). The CDR3 DNA reads as TGCAGTGCTAGACGTTGGGGGGCGAGCTCTGGAAACACCATATATTTT. It specifies CSARRWGASSGNTIYF.

This clonotype was observed at least ten times. The V gene is TRBV20-1, the J gene TRBJ1-1; D remains ambiguous. This CDR3 is 13 amino acids long. The germline V gene encodes CDR1 DFQATT and CDR2 SNEGSKA (reference sequence). Trimming stripped 2 bases from V and 11 bases from J, with 18 bases between. The CDR3 DNA is TGCAGTGCTAGACCCGGGCTTCAAAATTTGGCTTTCTTT. Its translation: CSARPGLQNLAFF.